What follows are 23 T cell receptor beta chains derived from one specimen sequenced in a study of T cell responses to AZD1222 COVID-19 vaccine. Method: immunoSEQ multiplex PCR; TCRdb's copy keeps in-frame clones and lacks some. The sample yields some 150,000 clones, 88% seen once. Sample: peripheral blood, taken 28 days after the second AZD1222 dose. The receptors were gathered from an adult who received the AZD1222 COVID-19 vaccine.

V and J are TRBV30 and TRBJ2-3; the match to TRBD2 covers 11 bases. The CDR3 is made up of 17 amino acids. Germline assignment: CDR1 GTSNPN and CDR2 SVGIG (reference sequence). Germline trimming cut 0 bases from V and 3 bases from J; bases unmatched to any gene: 8. The CDR3 coding sequence is TGTGCCTGGAGTGTACAAGAGCTAGCGGGGGGTACAGATACGCAGTATTTT. Encoded protein: CAWSVQELAGGTDTQYF.

The chain carries TRBV7-9 and TRBJ1-1; D remains unclear. Per germline, CDR1 SEHNR and CDR2 FQNEAQ (reference sequence). The ends were cut back, 5 bases at V and 5 bases at J, with 12 bases in the middle. The CDR3 runs 13 residues. The CDR3 DNA is TGTGCCAGCAGCCCCCACGGTGGGACTGAAGCTTTCTTT. Translated: CASSPHGGTEAFF.

The chain is built from TRBV6-6 and TRBJ1-1, with D maybe TRBD1 (5 bases). V was shortened by 7 bases and J by 5 bases, with 14 bases between the two germline ends. From germline, CDR1 is MNHNY and CDR2 SVGAGI (reference sequence). The CDR3 runs to 13 residues. CDR3 in amino acids: CASTGQSVTEAFF. The CDR3 region has the DNA TGTGCCAGCACGGGGCAGAGTGTAACTGAAGCTTTCTTT.

The chain uses TRBV11-2 and TRBJ2-1, with TRBD2 identical over 14 bases. Trimming cost V 0 bases and J 2 bases; bases outside gene matches: 6. CDR3 length: 19 residues. Germline V gene sequence: CDR1 SGHAT, CDR2 FQNNGV. Written as DNA, the CDR3 is TGTGCCAGCAGCTTAGATTGGGGACTAGCGGGGGTAGCCTACAATGAGCAGTTCTTC. Its translation: CASSLDWGLAGVAYNEQFF. Supplemented by reference TRBV11-2 and TRBJ2-1, the full variable domain reads EAGVAQSPRYKIIEKRQSVAFWCNPISGHATLYWYQQILGQGPKLLIQFQNNGVVDDSQLPKDRFSAERLKGVDSTLKIQPAKLEDSAVYLCASSLDWGLAGVAYNEQFFGPGTRLTVL.

This chain connects TRBV15 to TRBJ1-4; D is ambiguous. The germline gives CDR1 LNHNV, CDR2 YYDKDF (reference sequence). V was pared by 1 base and J by 7 bases, with 10 bases between. This CDR3 contains 14 residues. This CDR3 is CATSRGVLSEKLFF. In nucleotides, the CDR3 is TGTGCCACCAGCAGAGGGGTTTTAAGTGAAAAACTGTTTTTT.

The CDR3 region is CALEDRAGEKLFF. In DNA, the CDR3 is TGTGCCCTAGAGGACAGAGCAGGGGAAAAACTGTTTTTT. J is TRBJ1-4 and V is TRBV30; perhaps TRBD1 as D (6 bases). Trimming took 8 bases from V and 8 from J, leaving 18 bases between them. This CDR3 region has 13 residues. The germline V gene encodes CDR1 GTSNPN and CDR2 SVGIG (reference sequence).

The V call is TRBV2, the J call TRBJ2-3, with D hard to call. The CDR3 runs to 11 residues. V dropped 6 bases and J dropped 6 bases, with 7 bases sitting between them. Germline CDR1 is SNHLY and CDR2 is FYNNEI. Here the CDR3 reads CASSYGDTQYF. The CDR3 nucleotides read TGTGCCAGCAGCTACGGGGATACGCAGTATTTT.

The chain uses TRBV20-1 and TRBJ2-5, with D tentatively TRBD1 (5 bases). From germline, CDR1 is DFQATT and CDR2 SNEGSKA (reference sequence). The CDR3 is made up of 11 amino acids. Deletions cut 8 bases from V and 4 bases from J, with 11 bases between. The CDR3 sequence: CSQLGAETQYF. The DNA of the CDR3 is TGCAGTCAGCTAGGGGCAGAGACCCAGTACTTC.

The chain is built from TRBV6-5 and TRBJ2-1; D call uncertain. The CDR3 runs to 14 residues. V lost 0 bases to trimming and J lost 6 bases, with 9 bases between them. The germline gives CDR1 MNHEY, CDR2 SVGAGI. CDR3 sequence: CASSYSIIINEQFF. CDR3 nucleotides: TGTGCCAGCAGTTACTCGATTATTATCAATGAGCAGTTCTTC.

The V and J genes are TRBV27 and TRBJ1-2; no clear D gene. Germline V gene lookup returns CDR1 MNHEY and CDR2 SMNVEV (reference sequence). There are 13 residues in the CDR3. The V end was cut by 3 bases, the J end by 8 bases, with 13 bases between. The DNA of the CDR3 is TGTGCCAGCAGTTTCGGCCGCACGGGGGGCTACACCTTC. Protein sequence: CASSFGRTGGYTF.

The chain has TRBV5-1 and TRBJ1-6; D not resolved. This CDR3 has 13 amino acids. Germline CDR1 reads SGHRS; CDR2 reads YFSETQ. V lost 1 base and J lost 8, with 7 bases in between. The CDR3 nucleotides read TGCGCCAGCAGCTTGAGGAGGGATTCACCCCTCCACTTT. Its protein product is CASSLRRDSPLHF.

This chain links TRBV5-1 with TRBJ2-1, with 9 bases aligning to TRBD1. The CDR3 totals 16 residues. V gave up 5 bases and J gave up 7 bases; unmatched junction bases: 13. Germline V gene sequence: CDR1 SGHRS, CDR2 YFSETQ. CDR3 nucleotides: TGCGCCAGCAGGGAACCGGGACAGGGCGGTCGGAATGAGCAGTTCTTC. Protein product: CASREPGQGGRNEQFF.

The chain joins TRBV2 to TRBJ2-5, with D unresolved. Trimming cost V 10 bases and J 3 bases, with 6 bases left between them. This CDR3 has 10 residues. Germline V CDR1 and CDR2: SNHLY, FYNNEI. CDR3 amino acids: CAIGEETQYF. CDR3 sequence (DNA): TGTGCCATCGGAGAAGAGACCCAGTACTTC.

V is TRBV6-5 and J is TRBJ1-6; D not certain. Trimming took off 6 bases at V and 5 bases at J, with 5 bases between the two ends. The length of the CDR3 is 12 residues. Germline CDR1 and CDR2: MNHEY and SVGAGI. The CDR3 DNA is TGTGCCAGCAGATGGGATAATTCACCCCTCCACTTT. Protein: CASRWDNSPLHF.

The rearrangement uses TRBV10-3 and TRBJ1-6, with TRBD1 matching 8 bases. The J segment lost 10 bases and the V segment lost 6 bases, leaving 2 bases of the junction unmatched. The CDR3 contains 12 residues. In germline, CDR1 is ENHRY, CDR2 SYGVKD. This CDR3 is CAIRQGDSPLHF. CDR3 nucleotide sequence: TGTGCCATCAGACAGGGGGACTCACCCCTCCACTTT.

The V and J genes are TRBV7-9 and TRBJ1-2; no clear D gene. The CDR3 is 14 residues long. V was cut by 3 bases and J by 7 bases, with 15 bases left in between. Looked up from germline, CDR1 is SEHNR and CDR2 is FQNEAQ (reference sequence). The CDR3 sequence is CASSFPGPVTGYTF. The CDR3 nucleotides are TGTGCCAGCAGCTTCCCCGGGCCGGTAACTGGCTACACCTTC.

J is TRBJ2-3 and V is TRBV10-3; TRBD2 aligns across 8 bases. Trimming took 8 bases from V and 0 from J; bases not matched to a gene: 10. CDR1 ENHRY and CDR2 SYGVKD come from the germline V gene. CDR3 length: 16 amino acids. CDR3 coding DNA: TGTGCCATCCAGGAACGGCGGGGGGCTAGCACAGATACGCAGTATTTT. This codes for CAIQERRGASTDTQYF.

The J gene is TRBJ1-5, the V gene TRBV19, with TRBD1 as a possible D gene (6 bases). CDR1 LNHDA and CDR2 SQIVND come from the germline V gene (reference sequence). The length of the CDR3 is 14 residues. The germline V and J ends were trimmed by 6 bases and 3 bases, with 12 bases remaining between them. This CDR3 is CASRQTGFNQPQHF. In DNA form, the CDR3 reads TGTGCCAGTAGACAAACAGGGTTCAATCAGCCCCAGCATTTT. Using reference TRBV19 and TRBJ1-5 for the parts outside the CDR3, the full variable domain is DGGITQSPKYLFRKEGQNVTLSCEQNLNHDAMYWYRQDPGQGLRLIYYSQIVNDFQKGDIAEGYSVSREKKESFPLTVTSAQKNPTAFYLCASRQTGFNQPQHFGDGTRLSIL.

V gene TRBV5-1 combines with J gene TRBJ1-2; tentatively, D is TRBD1 (5 bases). This CDR3 contains 15 residues. Germline CDR1 reads SGHRS; CDR2 reads YFSETQ. Trimming took off 0 bases at V and 2 bases at J, with 11 bases between the two ends. As DNA, the CDR3 is TGCGCCAGCAGCTTGGGGCCGACAGAGAACTATGGCTACACCTTC. It yields the protein CASSLGPTENYGYTF.

The chain couples TRBV4-1 to TRBJ1-5; D ambiguous. CDR3 length equals 15 residues. Germline V gene data show CDR1 as MGHRA and CDR2 as YSYEKL. V lost 2 bases and J 0 bases, leaving 8 bases between the germline ends. CDR3 DNA: TGCGCCAGCAGCCAACGAGAGCTTAGCAATCAGCCCCAGCATTTT. This codes for CASSQRELSNQPQHF.

This clone was observed once. The CDR3, as DNA: TGTGCCAGCAGTTACGGGACAGGGGTGGATGGCTACACCTTC. Encoded protein: CASSYGTGVDGYTF. This chain connects TRBV6-6 to TRBJ1-2; TRBD1 agrees at 10 bases. The CDR3 covers 14 residues. Looked up from germline, CDR1 is MNHNY and CDR2 is SVGAGI (reference sequence). Trimming took 2 bases from V and 6 from J; bases not matched to a gene: 3.

This clone has a handful of counts. The germline gene is not matched at one end of the junction; a read error may be the cause. The chain links TRBV5-1 to TRBJ1-4; 8 bases agree with TRBD1. The CDR3 totals 14 residues. Germline V gene sequence: CDR1 SGHRS, CDR2 YFSETQ. The CDR3 sequence: CASSLAVTGERLFF. CDR3 nucleotides: TGCGCCAGCAGCTTGGCCGTGACAGGGGAAAGACTGTTTTTT.

This clone was seen once. This sequence joins TRBV13 and TRBJ1-2; tentatively, D is TRBD1 (5 bases). The CDR3 consists of 12 residues. Trimming took 5 bases from V and 6 from J, leaving 10 bases between them. Germline CDR1 reads PRHDT; CDR2 reads FYEKMQ (reference sequence). The CDR3 bases are TGTGCCAGCAGCCCCCAGGGTCATGGCTACACCTTC. Protein: CASSPQGHGYTF.